This entry describes one T cell receptor (beta chain). This clonotype was observed a few times. Its antigen is not yet known. One end of the junction varies from germline; a read error may be responsible. Including the terminal cysteine and phenylalanine, the CDR3 comprises 13 residues. Only the CDR3 DNA stays, 39 bases, in frame from base 1. The sample comes from a study of tumor-infiltrating lymphocytes in glioblastoma multiforme (dated by TCRdb to 2017 to 2019). Regarding the study in general: To test whether intratumoral genomic heterogeneity fosters TIL diversity, the study jointly examined somatic mutations, TIL diversity and immune response activity. The investigation overall reported the following: The authors noted that sorting T cells into functional subsets, which was not done in the study, would be a future improvement. Only one glioblastoma patient was included in the TCR and somatic mutation analysis, limiting generalizability. RNA-based TCR sequencing may distort clone frequencies because T cells carry unequal numbers of TCR transcripts.

A modified ARM-PCR protocol with multiple V-beta primers and a C-beta primer was used to build TCRB libraries from RNA via three nested multiplex PCR rounds. TCRB-specific cDNA was synthesized from around 0.5 ug total RNA with ProtoScript II Reverse Transcriptase and a C-beta primer. The description of the TCRB libraries did not mention any unique molecular identifiers. In the third PCR, barcodes and adapters were added over roughly 24 cycles with Deep VentR (exo-) polymerase, after which 250-500 bp bands were gel purified. An Illumina HiSeq 2500 generating 250 bp paired-end reads was used to sequence the TCRB libraries. In the authors' own workflow: The reads were cleaned with Trimmomatic, merged with FLASH and assigned V, D and J segments with MiGEC before being analyzed in VDJtools. Repertoire diversity was quantified with the Shannon-Wiener diversity index calculated using VDJtools. In TCRdb, the public reads were trimmed at Q25 with fastp and aligned with MiXCR, with productive beta chains retained. One record per CDR3 amino acid sequence lists the most common genes and DNA. The V and J calls, along with clone size, are taken from TCRdb and not from the paper's own processing. Here the sample has 10,000 to 15,000 distinct CDR3 sequences; roughly 67% occur a single time. The biggest ten clones account for about a third of the sample.

The AllPrep DNA/RNA mini kit was used to purify genomic DNA and total RNA simultaneously from each of the nine to eleven tumor samples. OD 260/280 ratios above 1.9 and RNA integrity numbers above 6.5 were observed for all RNA. This clonotype was obtained from a male donor with glioblastoma. The source material was brain tumor tissue. The chain links TRBV12-3 or TRBV12-4 with TRBJ1-2, and TRBD1 matches 11 of the central bases. The CDR3 corresponds to CSSSWDRGDGYIF. The DNA is TGTTCCAGCAGTTGGGACAGGGGGGATGGCTACATCTTC.